The 8 T cell receptor beta chains below come from one sample, sequenced in a study of blood T cell repertoires in COVID-19. Generated by immunoSEQ multiplex PCR, the TCRdb table keeps only in-frame clones and is missing some. Counted here are roughly 350,000 clones, roughly 90% occurring once; the ten biggest clones make up roughly 4%. Sequenced input: peripheral blood. Source of these receptors: a woman between 50 and 59 years old with active or convalescent COVID-19.

This chain links TRBV27 with TRBJ1-2, with D tentatively TRBD1 (6 bases). Trimming took off 7 bases at V and 4 bases at J, with 16 bases between the two ends. The length of the CDR3 is 14 residues. The germline gives CDR1 MNHEY, CDR2 SMNVEV (reference sequence). CDR3 protein: CASTGRDTSYGYTF. The CDR3 DNA follows: TGTGCCAGCACCGGACGGGACACTTCCTATGGCTACACCTTC.

V and J are TRBV27 and TRBJ1-2; D perhaps matches TRBD1 (6 bases). From germline, CDR1 is MNHEY and CDR2 SMNVEV (reference sequence). The ends were cut back, 6 bases at V and 9 bases at J, with 14 bases in the middle. The CDR3 runs 12 residues. CDR3 nucleotides: TGTGCCAGCAGAGCCCCAGGGGTGAGCTACACCTTC. Translating it yields CASRAPGVSYTF.

The chain is built from TRBV6-1 and TRBJ1-6; D is undetermined. CDR3 size: 14 residues. CDR1 is MNHNS, CDR2 SASEGT, per germline. Trimming removed 0 bases from V and 8 bases from J, with 8 bases in between. CDR3 loop: CASSEALRDSPLHF. As DNA, the CDR3 is TGTGCCAGCAGTGAAGCGCTTCGGGATTCACCCCTCCACTTT.

This clone was seen a few times. The V and J genes are TRBV6-5 and TRBJ2-2; the match to TRBD2 covers 12 bases. Looked up from germline, CDR1 is MNHEY and CDR2 is SVGAGI. The CDR3 consists of 15 residues. V was clipped by 8 bases and J by 7 bases; unmatched bases: 8. The CDR3 spells CASGPSGGAGGELFF. DNA for the CDR3: TGTGCCAGCGGACCTAGCGGGGGGGCCGGCGGGGAGCTGTTTTTT.

The J gene is TRBJ1-4, the V gene TRBV30, with a weak D call TRBD1 (6 bases). Germline V lookup: CDR1 GTSNPN, CDR2 SVGIG (reference sequence). Trimming took 1 base from V and 7 from J, leaving 22 bases between them. This CDR3 has 17 amino acids. CDR3 residues: CAWSGLGTGTWGEKLFF. The CDR3 region has the DNA TGTGCCTGGAGTGGGTTAGGGACCGGGACATGGGGTGAAAAACTGTTTTTT.

This clone appeared a single time. V gene TRBV18 combines with J gene TRBJ2-7; possibly TRBD1 for D (5 bases). CDR1 is KGHSH, CDR2 LQKENI, per germline. Trimming took off 2 bases at V and 0 bases at J, with 11 bases between the two ends. The CDR3 has 15 amino acids. CDR3 DNA: TGTGCCAGCTCACCAGCAGGGCAGAGCTCCTACGAGCAGTACTTC. Encoded protein: CASSPAGQSSYEQYF.

This sequence joins TRBV5-4 and TRBJ1-1, with a weak D call TRBD1 (6 bases). Germline CDR1 reads SGHNT; CDR2 reads YYREEE (reference sequence). CDR3 length: 16 amino acids. Trimming pared 0 bases from V and 0 bases from J, leaving 12 bases between. Here the CDR3 DNA reads TGTGCCAGCAGCTTGGCCAGGGGCAGGGTGAACACTGAAGCTTTCTTT. This gives the protein CASSLARGRVNTEAFF.

The chain is built from TRBV30 and TRBJ2-2, with TRBD1 matching 7 bases. The germline V gene encodes CDR1 GTSNPN and CDR2 SVGIG (reference sequence). J was trimmed by 7 bases and V by 3 bases; bases with no gene match: 8. CDR3 length: 14 residues. In DNA form, the CDR3 reads TGTGCCTGGAGGGCTGGACAGGCGGTCGGGGAGCTGTTTTTT. Translating it yields CAWRAGQAVGELFF.